This T cell receptor beta chain is from a study of T-cell memory formation after mild COVID-19. There are 14 residues in the CDR3. The germline V gene has CDR1 SGHRS and CDR2 YFSETQ. V lost 2 bases and J lost 1, with 9 bases in between. From the 5' RACE reads, TCRdb called clonotypes with MiXCR, one entry per CDR3 protein. Among approximately 300,000 distinct CDR3 sequences listed, about a sixth were seen once. The genes are TRBV5-1 and TRBJ1-1; D may be TRBD1 (6 bases). The sequence came from a man aged 18-30 years who had mild COVID-19 (a few samples of this study predate the infection). Cell type and time point are not known. Sequencing was done on a sample of PBMCs or a T cell subset sorted from them (not recorded which). Here the CDR3 DNA reads TGCGCCAGCAGCTTTATCAGGGGGAACACTGAAGCTTTCTTT. Its translation: CASSFIRGNTEAFF.